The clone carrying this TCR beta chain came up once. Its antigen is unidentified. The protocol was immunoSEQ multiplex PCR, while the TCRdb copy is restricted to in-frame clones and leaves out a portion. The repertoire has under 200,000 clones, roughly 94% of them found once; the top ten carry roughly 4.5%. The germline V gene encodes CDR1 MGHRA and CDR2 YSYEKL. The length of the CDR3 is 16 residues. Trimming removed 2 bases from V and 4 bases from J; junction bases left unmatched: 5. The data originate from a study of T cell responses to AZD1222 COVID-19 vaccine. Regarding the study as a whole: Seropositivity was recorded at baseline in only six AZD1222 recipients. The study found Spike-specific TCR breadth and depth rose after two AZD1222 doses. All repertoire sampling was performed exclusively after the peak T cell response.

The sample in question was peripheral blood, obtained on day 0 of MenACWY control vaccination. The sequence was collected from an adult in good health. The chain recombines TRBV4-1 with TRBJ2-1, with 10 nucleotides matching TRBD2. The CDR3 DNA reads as TGCGCCAGCAGCCAATCCCTAGCGGGAGTATACAATGAGCAGTTCTTC. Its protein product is CASSQSLAGVYNEQFF.